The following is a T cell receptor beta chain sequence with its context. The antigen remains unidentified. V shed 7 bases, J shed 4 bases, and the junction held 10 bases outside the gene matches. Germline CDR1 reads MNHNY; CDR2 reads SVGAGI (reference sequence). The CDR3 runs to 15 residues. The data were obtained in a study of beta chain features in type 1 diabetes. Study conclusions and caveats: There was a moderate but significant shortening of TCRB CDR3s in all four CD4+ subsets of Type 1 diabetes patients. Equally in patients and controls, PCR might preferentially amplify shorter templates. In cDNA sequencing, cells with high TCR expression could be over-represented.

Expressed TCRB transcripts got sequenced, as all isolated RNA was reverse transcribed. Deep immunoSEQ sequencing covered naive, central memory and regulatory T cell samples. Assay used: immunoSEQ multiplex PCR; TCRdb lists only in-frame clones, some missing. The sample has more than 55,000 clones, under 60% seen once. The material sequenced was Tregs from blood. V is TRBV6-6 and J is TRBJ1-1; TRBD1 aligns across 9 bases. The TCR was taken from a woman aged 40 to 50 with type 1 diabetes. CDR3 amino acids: CASKRQGGLTTEAFF. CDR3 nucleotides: TGTGCCAGCAAGAGACAGGGGGGGTTGACCACTGAAGCTTTCTTT.